The entry below gives a single T cell receptor (beta chain) sequence along with its context. Germline V gene lookup returns CDR1 LNHDA and CDR2 SQIVND (reference sequence). Trimming cost V 6 bases and J 0 bases, with 13 bases left between them. The CDR3 covers 15 residues. This record belongs to a study of OX40 agonist ivuxolimab in advanced cancers. Repertoires were generated with immunoSEQ multiplex PCR, while TCRdb's copy carries only in-frame clones and drops some. Found here are tens of thousands of clones, 90% of them singletons; the top ten hold about 1.8%. The chain links TRBV19 to TRBJ2-3; possibly TRBD1 or TRBD2 for D (6 bases each). The TCR sequence derives from an adult with an advanced solid tumor such as melanoma, head and neck, liver or kidney cancer. The sample in question was CD4+ or CD8+ T cells sorted from blood, obtained in a trial of the OX40 agonist ivuxolimab. CDR3 coding DNA: TGTGCCAGTAGCATTACAGGGACTAGCACAGATACGCAGTATTTT. Residues: CASSITGTSTDTQYF.